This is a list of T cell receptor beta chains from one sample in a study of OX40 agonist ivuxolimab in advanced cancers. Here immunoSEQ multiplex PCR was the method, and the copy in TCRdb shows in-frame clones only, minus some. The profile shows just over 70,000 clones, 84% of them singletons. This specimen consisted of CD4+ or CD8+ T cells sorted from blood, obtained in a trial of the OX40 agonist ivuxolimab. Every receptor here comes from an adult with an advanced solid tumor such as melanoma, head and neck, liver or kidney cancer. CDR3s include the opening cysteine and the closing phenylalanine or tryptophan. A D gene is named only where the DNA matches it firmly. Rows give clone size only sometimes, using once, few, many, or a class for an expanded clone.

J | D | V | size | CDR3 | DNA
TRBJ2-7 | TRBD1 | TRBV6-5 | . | CASKLTGGFDYEQYF | TGTGCCAGCAAACTGACAGGGGGCTTCGACTACGAGCAGTACTTC
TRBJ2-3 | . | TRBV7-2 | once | CASSRFAGDTQYF | TGTGCCAGCAGCCGGTTTGCGGGAGATACGCAGTATTTT
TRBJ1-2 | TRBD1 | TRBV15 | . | CATSTTRTGLNYGYTF | TGTGCCACCAGCACCACCCGGACAGGACTTAACTATGGCTACACCTTC
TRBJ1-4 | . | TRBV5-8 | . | CASRFNEKLFF | TGTGCCAGCAGGTTTAATGAAAAACTGTTTTTT
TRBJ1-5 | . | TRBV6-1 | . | CASSLPGLMDQPQHF | TGTGCCAGCAGTCTACCGGGACTGATGGATCAGCCCCAGCATTTT
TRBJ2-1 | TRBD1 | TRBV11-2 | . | CASSLDRVAVHEQFF | TGTGCCAGCAGCTTGGACAGGGTCGCTGTACATGAGCAGTTCTTC
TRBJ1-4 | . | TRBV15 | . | CATSNGDWDEKLFF | TGTGCCACCAGCAATGGTGATTGGGATGAAAAACTGTTTTTT
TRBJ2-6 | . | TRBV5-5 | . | CASSFSFLRANVLTF | TGTGCCAGCAGCTTTTCCTTTCTCCGGGCCAACGTCCTGACTTTC
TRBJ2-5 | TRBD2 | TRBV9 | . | CASSVATSGGETQYF | TGTGCCAGCAGCGTAGCGACTAGCGGGGGAGAGACCCAGTACTTC
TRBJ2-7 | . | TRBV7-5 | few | CARSLGARYAVNEQYF | TGTGCCAGAAGCTTAGGAGCCCGTTATGCGGTTAACGAGCAGTACTTC
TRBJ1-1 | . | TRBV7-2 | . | CASSLEANTEAFF | TGTGCCAGCAGCTTAGAGGCGAACACTGAAGCTTTCTTT
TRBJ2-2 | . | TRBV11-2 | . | CASSLLGNGGELFF | TGTGCCAGCAGCTTACTAGGAAACGGCGGGGAGCTGTTTTTT
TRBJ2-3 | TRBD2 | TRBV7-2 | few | CASSLLWAGGTDTQYF | TGTGCCAGCAGCTTATTATGGGCGGGGGGAACAGATACGCAGTATTTT
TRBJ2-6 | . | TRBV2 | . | CATSGANVLTF | TGTGCCACATCTGGGGCCAACGTCCTGACTTTC
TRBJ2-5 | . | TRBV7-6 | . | CASSFVIQETQYF | TGTGCCAGCAGCTTCGTCATACAAGAGACCCAGTACTTC
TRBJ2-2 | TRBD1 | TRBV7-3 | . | CASSLGTASGELFF | TGTGCCAGCAGCTTAGGGACAGCGTCCGGGGAGCTGTTTTTT
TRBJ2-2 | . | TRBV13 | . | CASSGPYGELFF | TGTGCCAGCAGCGGGCCTTATGGGGAGCTGTTTTTT
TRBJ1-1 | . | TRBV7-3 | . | CASSRERGTEAFF | TGTGCCAGCAGCCGTGAAAGAGGAACTGAAGCTTTCTTT
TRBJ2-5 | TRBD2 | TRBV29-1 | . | CSVEELASQETQYF | TGCAGCGTGGAGGAACTAGCGTCTCAAGAGACCCAGTACTTC
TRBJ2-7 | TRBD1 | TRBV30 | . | CAWSGRQGYYEQYF | TGTGCCTGGAGTGGTCGACAGGGATACTACGAGCAGTACTTC
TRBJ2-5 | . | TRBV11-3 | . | CASSLRGRETQYF | TGTGCCAGCAGCTTAAGGGGACGAGAGACCCAGTACTTC
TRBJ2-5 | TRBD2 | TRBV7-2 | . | CASSLNAAGLEETQYF | TGTGCCAGCAGCTTAAATGCAGCGGGACTAGAAGAGACCCAGTACTTC
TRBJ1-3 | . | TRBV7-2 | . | CASSSPGPGNTIYF | TGTGCCAGCAGCTCTCCGGGCCCCGGAAACACCATATATTTT
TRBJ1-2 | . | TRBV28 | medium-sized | CASSFTMSRGYTF | TGTGCCAGCAGTTTTACCATGTCTAGGGGCTACACCTTC
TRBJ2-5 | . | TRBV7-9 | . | CASSPRETQYF | TGTGCCAGCAGCCCACGGGAGACCCAGTACTTC
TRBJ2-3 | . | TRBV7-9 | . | CASSREYTQYF | TGTGCCAGCAGCCGTGAATATACGCAGTATTTT
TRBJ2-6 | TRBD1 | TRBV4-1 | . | CASSPTGTGDSGANVLTF | TGCGCCAGCAGCCCCACCGGGACAGGTGACTCTGGGGCCAACGTCCTGACTTTC
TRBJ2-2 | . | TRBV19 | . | CASSIDTQPGELFF | TGTGCCAGTAGTATAGATACGCAGCCCGGGGAGCTGTTTTTT
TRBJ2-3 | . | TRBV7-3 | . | CASSPGGLSSTDTQYF | TGTGCCAGCAGCCCAGGGGGACTCAGTAGCACAGATACGCAGTATTTT
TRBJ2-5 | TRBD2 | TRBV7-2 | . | CASSLGLAGAQETQYF | TGTGCCAGCAGCTTGGGCCTAGCGGGTGCTCAAGAGACCCAGTACTTC
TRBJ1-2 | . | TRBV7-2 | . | CASSLSGSGRPPLF | TGTGCCAGCAGCTTATCGGGCTCGGGACGACCTCCCTTATTC
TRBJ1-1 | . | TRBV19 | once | CASSKETADTEAFF | TGTGCCAGTAGTAAGGAGACGGCGGACACTGAAGCTTTCTTT
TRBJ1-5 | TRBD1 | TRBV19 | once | CASLLTGSGNQPQHF | TGTGCCAGTCTGTTGACAGGGAGCGGCAATCAGCCCCAGCATTTT
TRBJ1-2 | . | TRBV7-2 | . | CASSLVAGESYGYTF | TGTGCCAGCAGCTTAGTGGCAGGGGAAAGTTATGGCTACACCTTC
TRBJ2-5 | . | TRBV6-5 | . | CASSAGDILGTQYF | TGTGCCAGCAGCGCAGGGGACATTTTAGGGACCCAGTACTTC
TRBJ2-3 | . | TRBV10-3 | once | CAISEEGGSTDTQYF | TGTGCCATCAGTGAGGAGGGGGGTAGCACAGATACGCAGTATTTT
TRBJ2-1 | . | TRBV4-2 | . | CASSQAHLSSSYNEQFF | TGTGCCAGCAGCCAAGCCCACTTATCCAGCTCCTACAATGAGCAGTTCTTC
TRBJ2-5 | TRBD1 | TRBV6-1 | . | CASSEVGQGGETQYF | TGTGCCAGCAGTGAAGTTGGACAGGGAGGCGAGACCCAGTACTTC
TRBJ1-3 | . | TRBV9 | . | CASSKQGSGNTIYF | TGTGCCAGCAGCAAACAGGGCTCTGGAAACACCATATATTTT
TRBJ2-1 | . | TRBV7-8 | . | CASSPRTTAYLRQFF | TGTGCCAGCAGCCCCCGGACAACAGCGTACCTTAGGCAGTTCTTC
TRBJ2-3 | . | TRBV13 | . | CASSSRQAVRTDTQYF | TGTGCCAGCAGCTCCCGACAGGCGGTACGCACAGATACGCAGTATTTT
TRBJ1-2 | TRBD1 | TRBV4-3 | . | CASSPDRGLGYTF | TGCGCCAGCAGCCCTGACAGGGGGCTTGGCTACACCTTC
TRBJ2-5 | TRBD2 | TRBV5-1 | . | CASSRTSGGRRETQYF | TGCGCCAGCAGCCGAACTAGCGGGGGGCGGAGAGAGACCCAGTACTTC
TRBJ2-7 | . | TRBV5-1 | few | CASTPGGTYEQYF | TGCGCCAGCACCCCCGGCGGGACCTACGAGCAGTACTTC
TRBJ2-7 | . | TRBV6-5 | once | CASSFTRTAAYGEQYF | TGTGCCAGCAGTTTCACCAGGACAGCCGCGTATGGCGAGCAGTACTTC
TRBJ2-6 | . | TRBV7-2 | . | CASSRPAGRSGANVLTF | TGTGCCAGCAGCCGCCCCGCAGGAAGGTCTGGGGCCAACGTCCTGACTTTC
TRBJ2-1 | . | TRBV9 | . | CASSETGGSYNEQFF | TGTGCCAGCAGCGAGACTGGGGGCTCCTACAATGAGCAGTTCTTC
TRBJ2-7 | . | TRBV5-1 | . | CASSLYNSGNSYEQYF | TGCGCCAGCAGCTTGTATAATAGCGGAAACTCCTACGAGCAGTACTTC
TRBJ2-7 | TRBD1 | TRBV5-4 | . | CASSLDRVYEQYF | TGTGCCAGCAGCCTGGACAGGGTCTACGAGCAGTACTTC
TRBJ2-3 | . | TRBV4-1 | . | CASSHQEPTDTQYF | TGCGCCAGCAGCCATCAGGAACCCACAGATACGCAGTATTTT
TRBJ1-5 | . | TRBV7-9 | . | CASSLDQGFGNQPQHF | TGTGCCAGCAGCTTAGACCAGGGTTTCGGCAATCAGCCCCAGCATTTT
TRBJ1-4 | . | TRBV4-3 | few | CASSQDPAGRQSANEKLFF | TGCGCCAGCAGCCAAGATCCAGCAGGTCGTCAGTCAGCTAATGAAAAACTGTTTTTT
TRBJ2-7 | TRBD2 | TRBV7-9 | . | CASSLAGLAGGTYEQYF | TGTGCCAGCAGCTTAGCGGGACTAGCGGGGGGAACCTACGAGCAGTACTTC
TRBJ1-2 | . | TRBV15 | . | CATSRTGTDYGYTF | TGTGCCACCAGCCGCACGGGAACAGACTATGGCTACACCTTC
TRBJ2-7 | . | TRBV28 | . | CASSLPGQEPYEQYF | TGTGCCAGCAGTTTACCGGGGCAGGAGCCCTACGAGCAGTACTTC
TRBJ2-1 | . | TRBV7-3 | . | CASSLDNYNEQFF | TGTGCCAGCAGCTTGGACAATTACAATGAGCAGTTCTTC
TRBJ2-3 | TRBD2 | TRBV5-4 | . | CASSLETSGSTDTQYF | TGTGCCAGCAGCTTGGAGACTAGCGGGAGCACAGATACGCAGTATTTT